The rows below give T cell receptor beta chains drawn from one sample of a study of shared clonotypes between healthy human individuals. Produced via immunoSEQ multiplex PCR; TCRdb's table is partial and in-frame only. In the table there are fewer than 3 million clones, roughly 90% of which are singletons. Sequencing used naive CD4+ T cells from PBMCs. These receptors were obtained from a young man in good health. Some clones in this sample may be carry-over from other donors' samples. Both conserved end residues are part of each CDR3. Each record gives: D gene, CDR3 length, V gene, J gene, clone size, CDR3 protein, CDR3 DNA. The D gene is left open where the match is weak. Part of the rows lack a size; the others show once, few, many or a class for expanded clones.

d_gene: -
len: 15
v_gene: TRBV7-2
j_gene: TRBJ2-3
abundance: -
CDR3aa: CASSETNTGTDTQYF
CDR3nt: TGTGCCAGCAGTGAGACAAACACAGGCACAGATACGCAGTATTTT

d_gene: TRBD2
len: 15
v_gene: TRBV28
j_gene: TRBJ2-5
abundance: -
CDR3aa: CASRLAGVAGETQYF
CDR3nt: TGTGCCAGCAGACTAGCGGGAGTAGCGGGGGAGACCCAGTACTTC

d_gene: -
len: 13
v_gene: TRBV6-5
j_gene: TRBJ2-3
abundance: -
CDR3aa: CASSYRGTDTQYF
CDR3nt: TGTGCCAGCAGTTACAGGGGTACAGATACGCAGTATTTT

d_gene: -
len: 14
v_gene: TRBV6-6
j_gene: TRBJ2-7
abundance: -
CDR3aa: CASSYSGRDGEQYF
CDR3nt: TGTGCCAGCAGTTACTCCGGGAGAGACGGCGAGCAGTACTTC

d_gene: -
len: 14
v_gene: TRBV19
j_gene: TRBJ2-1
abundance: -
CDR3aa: CASRRYSSYNEQFF
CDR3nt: TGTGCCAGTCGTCGATATAGCTCCTACAATGAGCAGTTCTTC

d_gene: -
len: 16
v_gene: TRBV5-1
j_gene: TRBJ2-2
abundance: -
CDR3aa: CASSTLEQGGTGELFF
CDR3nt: TGCGCCAGCAGCACTCTGGAGCAGGGAGGAACCGGGGAGCTGTTTTTT

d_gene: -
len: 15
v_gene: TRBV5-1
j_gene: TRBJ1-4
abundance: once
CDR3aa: CASSLGPEGNEKLFF
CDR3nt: TGCGCCAGCAGCTTGGGGCCAGAGGGCAATGAAAAACTGTTTTTT

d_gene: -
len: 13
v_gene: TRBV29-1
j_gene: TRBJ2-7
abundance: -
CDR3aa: CSVRSYVGGEQYF
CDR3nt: TGCAGCGTTCGAAGCTATGTTGGCGGCGAGCAGTACTTC

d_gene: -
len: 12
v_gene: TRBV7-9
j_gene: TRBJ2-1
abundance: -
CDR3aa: CASSRIQEEQFF
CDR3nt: TGTGCCAGCAGTCGAATACAGGAAGAGCAGTTCTTC

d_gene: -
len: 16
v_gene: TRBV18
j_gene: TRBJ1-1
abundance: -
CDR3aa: CASSPPGGDVNTEAFF
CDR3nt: TGTGCCAGCTCACCCCCGGGGGGTGATGTGAACACTGAAGCTTTCTTT

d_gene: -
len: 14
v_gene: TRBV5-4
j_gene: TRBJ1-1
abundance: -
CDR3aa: CASTPSRGNTEAFF
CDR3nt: TGTGCCAGCACCCCTTCCCGGGGGAACACTGAAGCTTTCTTT

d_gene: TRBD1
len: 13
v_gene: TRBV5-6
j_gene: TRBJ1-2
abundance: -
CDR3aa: CASSRDRIYGYTF
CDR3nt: TGTGCCAGCAGCAGGGACAGGATCTATGGCTACACCTTC

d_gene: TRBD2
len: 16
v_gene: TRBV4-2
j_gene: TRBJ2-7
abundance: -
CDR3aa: CASSPTVTSGTYEQYF
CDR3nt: TGTGCCAGCAGCCCCACCGTGACTAGCGGGACCTACGAGCAGTACTTC

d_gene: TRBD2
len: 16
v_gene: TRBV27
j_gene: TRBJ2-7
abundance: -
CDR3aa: CASRLAGARLSYEQYF
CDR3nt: TGTGCCAGCAGGCTAGCGGGAGCCCGGTTGAGCTACGAGCAGTACTTC

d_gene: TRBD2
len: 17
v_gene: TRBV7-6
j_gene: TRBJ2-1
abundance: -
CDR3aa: CASSPRLPRAGGNEQFF
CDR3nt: TGTGCCAGCAGCCCGAGACTTCCCCGGGCGGGAGGCAATGAGCAGTTCTTC

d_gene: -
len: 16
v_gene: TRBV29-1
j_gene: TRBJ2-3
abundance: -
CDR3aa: CSVAGTPAPSTDTQYF
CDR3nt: TGCAGCGTTGCGGGCACGCCAGCTCCTAGCACAGATACGCAGTATTTT

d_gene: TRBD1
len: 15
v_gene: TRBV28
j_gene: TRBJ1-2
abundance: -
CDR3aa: CASSYWYRGTDGYTF
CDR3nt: TGTGCCAGCAGTTATTGGTACAGGGGGACAGATGGCTACACCTTC

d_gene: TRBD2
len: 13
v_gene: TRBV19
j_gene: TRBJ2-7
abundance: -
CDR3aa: CASRGSGSYEQYF
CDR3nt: TGTGCCAGTAGAGGAAGCGGGAGCTACGAGCAGTACTTC

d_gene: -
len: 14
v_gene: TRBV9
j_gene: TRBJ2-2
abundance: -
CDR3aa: CASSEGPNTGELFF
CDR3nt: TGTGCCAGCAGCGAGGGACCGAACACCGGGGAGCTGTTTTTT

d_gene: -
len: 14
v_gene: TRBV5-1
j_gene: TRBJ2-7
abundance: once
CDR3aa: CASSLGTLGGEQYF
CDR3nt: TGCGCCAGCAGCTTGGGTACGTTAGGGGGTGAGCAGTACTTC

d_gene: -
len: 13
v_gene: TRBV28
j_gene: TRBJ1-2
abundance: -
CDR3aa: CASDRLGQNGYTF
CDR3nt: TGTGCCAGCGACAGGTTGGGGCAAAATGGCTACACCTTC

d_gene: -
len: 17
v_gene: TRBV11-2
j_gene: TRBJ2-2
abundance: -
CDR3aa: CASSLVFGRGGTGELFF
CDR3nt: TGTGCCAGCAGCTTAGTGTTTGGGAGAGGAGGCACCGGGGAGCTGTTTTTT

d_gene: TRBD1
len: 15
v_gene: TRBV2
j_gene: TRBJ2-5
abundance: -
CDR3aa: CASRQDRGGIGTQYF
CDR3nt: TGTGCCAGCAGACAGGACAGGGGTGGGATCGGGACCCAGTACTTC

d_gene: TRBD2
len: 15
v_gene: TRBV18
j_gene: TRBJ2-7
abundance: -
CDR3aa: CASSPSSGSYYEQYF
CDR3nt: TGTGCCAGCTCCCCCTCTAGCGGGAGTTACTACGAGCAGTACTTC

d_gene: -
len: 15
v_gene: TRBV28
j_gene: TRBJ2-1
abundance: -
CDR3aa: CASRPPGRVLSEQFF
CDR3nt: TGTGCCAGCAGGCCCCCCGGGCGGGTGCTTAGTGAGCAGTTCTTC

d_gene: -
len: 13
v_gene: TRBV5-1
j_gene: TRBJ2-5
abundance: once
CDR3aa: CASSSGRRETQYF
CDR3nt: TGCGCCAGCAGCTCGGGGAGGCGGGAGACCCAGTACTTC

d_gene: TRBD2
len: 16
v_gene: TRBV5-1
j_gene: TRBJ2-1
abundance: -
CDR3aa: CASSFQTSRSYNEQFF
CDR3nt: TGCGCCAGCAGCTTCCAGACTAGCCGTTCCTACAATGAGCAGTTCTTC

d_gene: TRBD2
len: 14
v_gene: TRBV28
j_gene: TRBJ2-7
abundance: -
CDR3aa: CASSPRGSSYEQYF
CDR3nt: TGTGCCAGCAGCCCCCGCGGGAGCAGCTACGAGCAGTACTTC

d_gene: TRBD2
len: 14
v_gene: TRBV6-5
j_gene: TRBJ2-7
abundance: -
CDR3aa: CASIYSGTMYEQYF
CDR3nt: TGTGCCAGCATTTATTCCGGGACTATGTACGAGCAGTACTTC

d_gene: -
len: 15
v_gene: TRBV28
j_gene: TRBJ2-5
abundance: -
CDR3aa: CASSSVGSGDETQYF
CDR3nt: TGTGCCAGCAGCTCTGTCGGATCGGGGGACGAGACCCAGTACTTC

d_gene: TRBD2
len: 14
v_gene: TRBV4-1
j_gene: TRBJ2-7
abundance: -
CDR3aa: CASSQSIAGDKQYF
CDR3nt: TGCGCCAGCAGCCAATCGATAGCGGGAGACAAGCAGTACTTC

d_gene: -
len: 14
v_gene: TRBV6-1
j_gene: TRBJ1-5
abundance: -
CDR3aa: CASRRGGADQPQHF
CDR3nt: TGTGCCAGCAGGAGGGGGGGCGCGGATCAGCCCCAGCATTTT

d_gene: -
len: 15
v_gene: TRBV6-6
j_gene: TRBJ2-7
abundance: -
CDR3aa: CASSYSGTAYYEQYF
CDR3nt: TGTGCCAGCAGTTACTCCGGGACTGCCTACTACGAGCAGTACTTC

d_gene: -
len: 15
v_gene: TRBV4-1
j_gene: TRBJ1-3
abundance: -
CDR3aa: CASSPVGSYGNTIYF
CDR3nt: TGCGCCAGCAGCCCAGTAGGGTCATATGGAAACACCATATATTTT

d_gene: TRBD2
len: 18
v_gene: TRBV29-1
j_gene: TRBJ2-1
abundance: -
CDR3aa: CSVLPGLAGGATYNEQFF
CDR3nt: TGCAGCGTTCTCCCGGGACTAGCGGGAGGGGCAACCTACAATGAGCAGTTCTTC

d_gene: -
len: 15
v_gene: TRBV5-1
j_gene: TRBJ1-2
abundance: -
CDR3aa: CASSFGVLGVYGYTF
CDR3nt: TGCGCCAGCAGCTTTGGTGTACTGGGGGTCTATGGCTACACCTTC

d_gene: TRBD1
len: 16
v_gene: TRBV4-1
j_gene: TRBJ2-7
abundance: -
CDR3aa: CASSVFTGGGSGEQYF
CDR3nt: TGCGCCAGCAGCGTGTTCACAGGGGGCGGGTCGGGCGAGCAGTACTTC

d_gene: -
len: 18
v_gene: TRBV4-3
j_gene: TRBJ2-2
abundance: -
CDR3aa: CASSQELVWRGGAGELFF
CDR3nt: TGCGCCAGCAGCCAAGAATTGGTTTGGAGGGGAGGAGCCGGGGAGCTGTTTTTT

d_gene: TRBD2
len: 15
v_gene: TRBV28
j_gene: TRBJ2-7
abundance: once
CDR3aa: CASRPSGTGSYEQYF
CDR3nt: TGTGCCAGCAGGCCTAGCGGGACTGGCTCCTACGAGCAGTACTTC

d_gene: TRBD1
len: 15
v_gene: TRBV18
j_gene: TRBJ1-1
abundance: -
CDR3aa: CASSQGQVPSTEAFF
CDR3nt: TGTGCCAGCTCACAGGGACAGGTCCCCTCCACTGAAGCTTTCTTT